At least ten counts were recorded for the clone carrying this T cell receptor beta chain. Inclusion characteristics of ophthalmopathy patients comprised a Clinical Activity Score of at least 3, a NOSPECS grade of at least 4, and duration under 3 months. There were TCR beta CDR3 regions amplified from RNA transcripts. The study used the HTBI primer set for a first-round RT-PCR of the TCR CDR3. Using its own MiXCR run on the multiplex PCR reads, TCRdb lists one record per CDR3 protein. The repertoire has some 570,000 distinct CDR3 sequences, over 15% of them found once; the top ten carry approximately 15%. This sample is drawn from a study of T cells in Graves' hyperthyroidism and ophthalmopathy. Source material: blood. The sequence was collected from a woman between 18 and 29 years old with Graves' ophthalmopathy.

CDR3 nucleotide sequence: TGTGCCAGCAGGCCGGGAGGGCCGGGTGAGCAGTTCTTC. This translates into CASRPGGPGEQFF. V is TRBV2 and J is TRBJ2-1; 8 bases fit TRBD2. This CDR3 comprises 13 residues. J lost 9 bases, V lost 6 bases, and 7 bases had no gene match. Germline V CDR1 and CDR2: SNHLY, FYNNEI.